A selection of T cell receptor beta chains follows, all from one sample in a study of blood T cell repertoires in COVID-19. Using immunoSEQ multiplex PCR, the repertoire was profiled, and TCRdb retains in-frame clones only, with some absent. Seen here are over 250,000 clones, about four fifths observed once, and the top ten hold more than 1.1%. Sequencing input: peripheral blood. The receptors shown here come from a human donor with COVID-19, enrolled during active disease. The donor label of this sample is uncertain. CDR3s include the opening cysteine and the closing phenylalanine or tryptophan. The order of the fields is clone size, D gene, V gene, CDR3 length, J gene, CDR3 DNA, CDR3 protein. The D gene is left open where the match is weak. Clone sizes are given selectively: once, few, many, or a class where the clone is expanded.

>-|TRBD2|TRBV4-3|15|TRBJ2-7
TGCGCCAGCAGCCAAGACTGGACTAGCGGAAACGAGCAGTACTTC
CASSQDWTSGNEQYF
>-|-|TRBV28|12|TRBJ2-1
TGTGCCAGCAGTTGGAGAGTCAATGAGCAGTTCTTC
CASSWRVNEQFF
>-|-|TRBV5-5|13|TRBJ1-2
TGTGCCAGCAGCGAGACATCCGGCTATGGCTACACCTTC
CASSETSGYGYTF
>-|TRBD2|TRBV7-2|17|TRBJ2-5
TGTGCCAGCAGCCCCCCCTCTAGCGGGAGGGCGGGTGAGACCCAGTACTTC
CASSPPSSGRAGETQYF
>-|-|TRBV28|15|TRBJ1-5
TGTGCCAGCAGAGAAACAGGAATGGGCAATCAGCCCCAGCATTTT
CASRETGMGNQPQHF
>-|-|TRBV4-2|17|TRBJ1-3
TGTGCCAGCAGCCAAGAATCCCCGGGAAGGTCTGGAAACACCATATATTTT
CASSQESPGRSGNTIYF
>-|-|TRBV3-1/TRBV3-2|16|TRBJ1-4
TGTGCCAGCAGCCAGGCTCCGGGAGGAATCCTTGGAAAACTGTTTTTT
CASSQAPGGILGKLFF
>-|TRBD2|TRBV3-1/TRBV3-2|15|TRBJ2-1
TGTGCCAGCAGCCAAGGCGGGAGAGTCTTGAATGAGCAGTTCTTC
CASSQGGRVLNEQFF
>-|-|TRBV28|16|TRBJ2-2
TGTGCCAGCAGTTTTGTCCAGCGCGTTAACACCGGGGAGCTGTTTTTT
CASSFVQRVNTGELFF
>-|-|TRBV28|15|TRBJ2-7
TGTGCCAGCAGTTATCCGGGACTTGCCTTCTACGAGCAGTACTTC
CASSYPGLAFYEQYF
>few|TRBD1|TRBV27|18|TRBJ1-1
TGTGCCAGCTGGGCAATGTACAGGGGGCTTCGGCGCGGTACTGAAGCTTTCTTT
CASWAMYRGLRRGTEAFF
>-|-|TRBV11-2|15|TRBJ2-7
TGTGCCAGCAGCTTAATCCAGGGGAGCTCCTACGAGCAGTACTTC
CASSLIQGSSYEQYF
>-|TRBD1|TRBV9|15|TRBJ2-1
TGTGCCAGCAGCTCTCGGACAGGGCTCGAAGATGAGCAGTTCTTC
CASSSRTGLEDEQFF
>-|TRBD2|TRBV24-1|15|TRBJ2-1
TGTGCCACCAGTGACCCCGGGACTAGCCTCAATGAGCAGTTCTTC
CATSDPGTSLNEQFF
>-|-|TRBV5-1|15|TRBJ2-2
TGCGCCAGCAGCTTCCTGGACACAAACACCGGGGAGCTGTTTTTT
CASSFLDTNTGELFF
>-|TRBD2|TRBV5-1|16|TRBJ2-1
TGCGCCAGCAGCTTGGCGCCTAGCGGGGGATACAATGAGCAGTTCTTC
CASSLAPSGGYNEQFF
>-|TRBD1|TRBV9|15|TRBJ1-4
TGTGCCAGCAGCGCCATCCGACAGGGGAATGAAAAACTGTTTTTT
CASSAIRQGNEKLFF
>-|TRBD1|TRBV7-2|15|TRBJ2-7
TGTGCCAGCAGCTTAGCCCCACAGGGGGCCTACGAGCAGTACTTC
CASSLAPQGAYEQYF
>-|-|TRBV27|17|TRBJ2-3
TGTGCCAGCAACCTAATAGTGACACATACTAGCACAGATACGCAGTATTTT
CASNLIVTHTSTDTQYF
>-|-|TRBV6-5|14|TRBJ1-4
TGTGCCAGCAGTTACGAAACAGGGAATGAAAAACTGTTTTTT
CASSYETGNEKLFF
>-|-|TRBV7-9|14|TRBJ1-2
TGTGCCAGCAGCTTAGGGGCGGGATCAGGAGGCTACACCTTC
CASSLGAGSGGYTF
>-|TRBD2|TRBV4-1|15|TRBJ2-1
TGCGCCAGCAGCCAGCCGGGACTAGCGTACAATGAGCAGTTCTTC
CASSQPGLAYNEQFF
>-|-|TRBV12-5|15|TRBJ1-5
TGTGCTAGTGGTTTGGTTGGAGGGGAGCCTCAGCCCCAGCATTTT
CASGLVGGEPQPQHF
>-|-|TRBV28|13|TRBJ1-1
TGTGCCAGCCAGTGGACTGTGAACACTGAAGCTTTCTTT
CASQWTVNTEAFF
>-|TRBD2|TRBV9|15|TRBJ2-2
TGTGCCAGCACCAATCTAGCGGGAGGGTTCGGGGAGCTGTTTTTT
CASTNLAGGFGELFF
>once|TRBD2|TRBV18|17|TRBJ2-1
TGTGCCAGCTCACCCCCTTCTGGGACTAGCGGATACAATGAGCAGTTCTTC
CASSPPSGTSGYNEQFF
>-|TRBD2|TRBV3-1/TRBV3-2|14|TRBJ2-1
TGTGCCAGCAGCTTAGCGGGAGGGCCGGATGAGCAGTTCTTC
CASSLAGGPDEQFF
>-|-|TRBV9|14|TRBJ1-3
TGTGCCAGCAGCTTGCGGGACTCTGGAAACACCATATATTTT
CASSLRDSGNTIYF
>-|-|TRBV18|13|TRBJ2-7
TGTGCCAGCTCACGTTCCGGGAAAAACGAGCAGTACTTC
CASSRSGKNEQYF
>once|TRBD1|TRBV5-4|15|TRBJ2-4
TGTGCCAGCAGCTTGGGACAGGGGGCAGGGAACATTCAGTACTTC
CASSLGQGAGNIQYF
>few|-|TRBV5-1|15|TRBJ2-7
TGCGCCAGCAGCTTGGCCTGGGAGGGGGAGAACGAGCAGTACTTC
CASSLAWEGENEQYF
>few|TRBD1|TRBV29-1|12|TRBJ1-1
TGCAGCGTTGGACAGGGGAACACTGAAGCTTTCTTT
CSVGQGNTEAFF
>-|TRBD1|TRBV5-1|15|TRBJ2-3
TGCGCCAGCAGCGAGACAGGGGCTCGAACAGATACGCAGTATTTT
CASSETGARTDTQYF
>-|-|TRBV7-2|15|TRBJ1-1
TGTGCCAGCAGCTTTGGGATCTCCAGACAGGCTGAAGCTTTCTTT
CASSFGISRQAEAFF
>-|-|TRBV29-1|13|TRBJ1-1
TGCAGCGTCGACGACAGAGTGAACACTGAAGCTTTCTTT
CSVDDRVNTEAFF
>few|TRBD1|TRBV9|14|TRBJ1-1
TGTGCCAGCAGCTTTGGGACAGGGAACACTGAAGCTTTCTTT
CASSFGTGNTEAFF
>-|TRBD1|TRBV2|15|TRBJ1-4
TGTTCCAGCAGCCATGGGACAGGAGCTAATGAAAAACTGTTTTTT
CSSSHGTGANEKLFF
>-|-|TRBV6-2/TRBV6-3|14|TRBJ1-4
TGTGCCAGCAGCCGCACCGGGGGAGGCGAAAAACTGTTTTTT
CASSRTGGGEKLFF
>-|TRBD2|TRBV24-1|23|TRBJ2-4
TGTGCCACCAGTGATTTGAGGCCAGAGGGACTAGTTTTACTTCCCTTAGCCAAAAACATTCAGTACTTC
CATSDLRPEGLVLLPLAKNIQYF
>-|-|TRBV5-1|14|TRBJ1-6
TGCGCCAGCAGCTCGGGACTAGATAATTCACCCCTCCACTTT
CASSSGLDNSPLHF
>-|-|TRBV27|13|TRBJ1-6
TGTGCCAGCAGTTTGGCTGTGCTTTCACCCCTCCACTTT
CASSLAVLSPLHF
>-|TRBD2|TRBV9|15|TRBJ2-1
TGTGCCAGCAGCGTAGGGGGACTAGCGGGTAATGAGCAGTTCTTC
CASSVGGLAGNEQFF
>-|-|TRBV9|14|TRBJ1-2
TGTGCCAGCAGCGTAGACAGCCACAACTATGGCTACACCTTC
CASSVDSHNYGYTF
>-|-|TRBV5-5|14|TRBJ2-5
TGTGCCAGCAGCTCGACAGCCAACGAAGAGACCCAGTACTTC
CASSSTANEETQYF
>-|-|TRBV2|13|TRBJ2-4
TGTGCCAGCAGTGCTGAAATTTACGGGGTATCGGTCTTC
CASSAEIYGVSVF
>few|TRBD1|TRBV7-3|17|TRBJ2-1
TGTGCCAGCAGCCCCGGGACAGGGGGAGGCCGGAACAGTGAGCAGTTCTTC
CASSPGTGGGRNSEQFF
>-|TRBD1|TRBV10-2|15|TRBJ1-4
TGCGCCAGCAGTGTTATGACAGGGCGGAATGAAAAACTGTTTTTT
CASSVMTGRNEKLFF
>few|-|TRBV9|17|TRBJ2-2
TGTGCCAGCAGCATACGCCGCGGACAGCTAAACACCGGGGAGCTGTTTTTT
CASSIRRGQLNTGELFF
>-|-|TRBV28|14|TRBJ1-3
TGTGCCAGCAGTGTCGTCCGCTCTGGAAACACCATATATTTT
CASSVVRSGNTIYF
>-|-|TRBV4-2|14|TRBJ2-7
TGTGCCAGCAGCCCCTCGGGGTTTACCTACGAGCAGTACTTC
CASSPSGFTYEQYF
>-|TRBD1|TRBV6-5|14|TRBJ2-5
TGTGCCAGCAGCGGACAGGGGGCGCTTCAGACCCAGTACTTC
CASSGQGALQTQYF
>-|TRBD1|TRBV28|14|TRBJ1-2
TGTGCCAGCAGGATGGGACAGGCTAACTATGGCTACACCTTC
CASRMGQANYGYTF
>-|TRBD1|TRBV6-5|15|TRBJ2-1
TGTGCCAGCAGGATGACAGGGAGCTCCTACAATGAGCAGTTCTTC
CASRMTGSSYNEQFF
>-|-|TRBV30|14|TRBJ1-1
TGTGCCGGCCCCGGAGGACCCTGGAACACTGAAGCTTTCTTT
CAGPGGPWNTEAFF
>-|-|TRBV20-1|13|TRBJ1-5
TGCAGTGCTAGTTCAGGGATGAATCAGCCCCAGCATTTT
CSASSGMNQPQHF